This T cell receptor beta chain was obtained from a study of blood T cell repertoires in COVID-19 (dated by TCRdb to 2018 to 2021). The study in broad terms: The collaborator samples originated in the United States, Italy and Spain and spanned the acute and convalescent phases of COVID-19. The material from the prospective study consisted of cDNA or gDNA derived from T cells, B-cell-depleted T cells, or PBMCs. Deeply sampled blood TCRbeta repertoires from subjects exposed to, actively infected with, or recovered from COVID-19 were included in the dataset. The repertoires were made available in a free public database intended to serve as a resource for research on the immune response to SARS-CoV-2. The samples were drawn from two sources: the first 160 participants of the ongoing ImmuneRACE study, and 1,254 subjects contributed by 6 global collaborators. A de-identified subject ID, COVID-19 status, age in years and sex were almost always included in the sample metadata. HLA class I and class II types, where available, came from metadata supplied by the sample provider rather than from assay-based typing. The study at large found these results: The quantity of clinical and demographic metadata differed by source and by participant and was supplied without curation.

Trimming takes 7 bases from V and 3 bases from J, and the germline ends sit 12 bases apart. CDR3 length: 13 amino acids, cysteine to phenylalanine. Of all the DNA, just the CDR3 is kept, 39 bases in frame from base 1. The germline V gene (reference sequence) supplies CDR1 LNHDA and CDR2 SQIVND. Enrolling through a virtual design, the prospective study's participants ranged in age from about 18 to 100 years and lived across some 22 United States geographic areas. To assign participants to cohorts, the prospective study relied on clinical history that participants themselves reported in a screening survey and a study questionnaire. In the prospective study, mobile phlebotomists collected whole blood, serum and a nasopharyngeal or oropharyngeal swab from each participant. Additional blood draws and questionnaires over an approximately two-month period could optionally be provided by prospective study participants. Prospective study blood samples were shipped either frozen or at room temperature before DNA extraction.

The immunoSEQ Assay, a bias-controlled multiplex PCR, was used to amplify TCRbeta CDR3 regions from genomic DNA. The study's own analysis went as follows. Nucleated cell counts per sample were estimated from amplification of reference gene primers within the assay. To quantify the absolute abundance of each unique TCRbeta CDR3 rearrangement, sequence reads were collapsed and filtered. Productive Simpson clonality was computed per sample as the square root of Simpson's diversity index over productive rearrangements. In its TCRdb copy, this immuneACCESS table keeps in-frame sequences only and misses some clones. Where compared with another copy, unresolved V genes explain less than half of these, and the others have no known cause. That table supplies the V and J calls and clone size; D and trimming were determined from the DNA. Present in this sample are 300,000 to 500,000 clones, 88% of which were seen just once. Together, the top ten hold approximately 1% of the sample.

Note on this clone: No cognate antigen has been identified for it. No base quality information exists; no much larger clone differs at one position.

Sequenced material: PBMCs or T cells enriched from blood (not recorded which). This sequence uses TRBV19 and TRBJ1-2, with a tentative D gene TRBD1 over 6 matching bases. The sequence was obtained from a woman aged 30 to 39 with acute COVID-19. The DNA is TGTGCCAGTACCCCCAGGACAGACTATGGCTACACCTTC. It translates as CASTPRTDYGYTF.